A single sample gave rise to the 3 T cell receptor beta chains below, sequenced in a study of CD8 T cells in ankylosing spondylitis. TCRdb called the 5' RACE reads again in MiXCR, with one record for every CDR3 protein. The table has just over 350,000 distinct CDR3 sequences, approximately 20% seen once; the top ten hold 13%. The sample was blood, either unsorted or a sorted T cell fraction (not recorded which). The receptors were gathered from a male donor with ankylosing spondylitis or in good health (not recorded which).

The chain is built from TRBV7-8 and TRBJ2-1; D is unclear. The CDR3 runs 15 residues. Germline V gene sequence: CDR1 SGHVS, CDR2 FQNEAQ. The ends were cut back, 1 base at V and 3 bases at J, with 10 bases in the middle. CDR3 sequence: CASSLVGLFYNEQFF. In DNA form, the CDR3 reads TGTGCCAGCAGCTTAGTCGGGTTATTCTACAATGAGCAGTTCTTC.

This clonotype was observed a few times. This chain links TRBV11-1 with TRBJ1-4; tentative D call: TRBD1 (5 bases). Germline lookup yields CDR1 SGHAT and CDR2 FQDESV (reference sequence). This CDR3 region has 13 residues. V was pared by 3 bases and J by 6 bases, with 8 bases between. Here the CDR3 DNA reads TGTGCCAGCAGCTTGATGGGGGATGAAAAACTGTTTTTT. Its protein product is CASSLMGDEKLFF.

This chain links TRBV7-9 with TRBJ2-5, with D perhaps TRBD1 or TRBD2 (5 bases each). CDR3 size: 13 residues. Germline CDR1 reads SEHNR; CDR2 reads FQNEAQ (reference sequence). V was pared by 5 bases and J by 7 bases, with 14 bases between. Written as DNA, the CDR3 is TGTGCCAGCAGCCCCGGGGCAGACGGGACCCAGTACTTC. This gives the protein CASSPGADGTQYF.